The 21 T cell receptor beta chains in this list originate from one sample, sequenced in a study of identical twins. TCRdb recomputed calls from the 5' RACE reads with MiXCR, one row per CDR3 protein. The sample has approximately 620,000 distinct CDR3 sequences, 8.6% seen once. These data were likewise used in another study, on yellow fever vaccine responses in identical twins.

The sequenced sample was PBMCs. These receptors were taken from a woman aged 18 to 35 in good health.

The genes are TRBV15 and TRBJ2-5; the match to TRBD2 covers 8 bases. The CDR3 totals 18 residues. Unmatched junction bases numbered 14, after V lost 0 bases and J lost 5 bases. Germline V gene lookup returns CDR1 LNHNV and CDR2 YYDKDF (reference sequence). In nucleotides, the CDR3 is TGTGCCACCAGCAGAGAGAAAACAGGGAGCGGGAGCCGGGAGACCCAGTACTTC. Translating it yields CATSREKTGSGSRETQYF.

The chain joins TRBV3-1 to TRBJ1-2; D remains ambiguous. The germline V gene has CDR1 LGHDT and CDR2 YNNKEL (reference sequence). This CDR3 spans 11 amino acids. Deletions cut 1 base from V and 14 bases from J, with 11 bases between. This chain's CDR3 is CASSQAGVGTF. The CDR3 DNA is TGTGCCAGCAGCCAAGCCGGTGTAGGTACCTTC.

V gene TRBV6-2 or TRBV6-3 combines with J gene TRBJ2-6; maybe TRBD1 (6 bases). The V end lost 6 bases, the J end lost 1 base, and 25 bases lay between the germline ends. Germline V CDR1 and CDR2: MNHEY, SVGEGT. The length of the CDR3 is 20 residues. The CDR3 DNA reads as TGTGCCAGCAGCCCAACCGGAGTCGGCCAGGGGCAATCTGGGGCCAACGTCCTGACTTTC. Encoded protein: CASSPTGVGQGQSGANVLTF.

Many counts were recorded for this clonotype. For the CDR3, the DNA is TGTGCCAGCAGCTTAGATCGGGGGAGCACTGAAGCTTTCTTT. Protein: CASSLDRGSTEAFF. This chain uses TRBV7-9 with TRBJ1-1; tentative D call: TRBD1 (5 bases). Germline-derived CDR1 and CDR2 are SEHNR and FQNEAQ (reference sequence). The length of the CDR3 is 14 residues. V lost 1 base, J lost 4 bases, and 10 bases lay in between.

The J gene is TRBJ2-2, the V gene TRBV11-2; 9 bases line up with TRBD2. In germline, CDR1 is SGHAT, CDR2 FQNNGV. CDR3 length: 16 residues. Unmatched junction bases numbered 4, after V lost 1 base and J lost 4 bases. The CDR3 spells CASSLVAGEITGELFF. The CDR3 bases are TGTGCCAGCAGCTTAGTAGCGGGGGAGATCACCGGGGAGCTGTTTTTT.

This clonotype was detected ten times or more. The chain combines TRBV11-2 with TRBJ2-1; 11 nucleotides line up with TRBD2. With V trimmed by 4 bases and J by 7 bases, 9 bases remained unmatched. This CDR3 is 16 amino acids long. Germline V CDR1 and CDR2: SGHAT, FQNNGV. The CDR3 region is CASSSPTSGNQNEQFF. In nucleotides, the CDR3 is TGTGCCAGCAGCTCCCCGACTAGCGGGAACCAAAATGAGCAGTTCTTC.

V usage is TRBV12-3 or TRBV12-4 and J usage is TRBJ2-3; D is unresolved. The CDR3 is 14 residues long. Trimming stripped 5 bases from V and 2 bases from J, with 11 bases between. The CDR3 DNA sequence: TGTGCCAGCAGTAATTTGGCCCTCACAGATACGCAGTATTTT. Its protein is CASSNLALTDTQYF.

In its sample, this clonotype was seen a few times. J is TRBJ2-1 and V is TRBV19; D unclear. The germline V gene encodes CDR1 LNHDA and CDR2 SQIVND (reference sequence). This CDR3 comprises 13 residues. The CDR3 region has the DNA TGTGCGTCAGCTCAGGTATCCTACAATGAGCAGTTCTTC. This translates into CASAQVSYNEQFF.

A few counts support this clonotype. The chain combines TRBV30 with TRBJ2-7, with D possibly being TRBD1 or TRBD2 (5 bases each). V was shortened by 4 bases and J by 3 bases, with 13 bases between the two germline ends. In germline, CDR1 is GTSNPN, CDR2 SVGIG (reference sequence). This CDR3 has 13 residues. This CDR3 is CAWNRDPIYEQYF. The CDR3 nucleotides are TGTGCCTGGAATCGGGACCCGATCTACGAGCAGTACTTC.

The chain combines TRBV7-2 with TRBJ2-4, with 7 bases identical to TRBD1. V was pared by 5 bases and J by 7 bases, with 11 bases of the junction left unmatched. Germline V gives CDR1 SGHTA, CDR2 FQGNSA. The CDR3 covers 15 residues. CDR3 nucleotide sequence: TGTGCCAGCAGCGCGACTGAGGGGGCTTCGAACATTCAGTACTTC. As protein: CASSATEGASNIQYF.

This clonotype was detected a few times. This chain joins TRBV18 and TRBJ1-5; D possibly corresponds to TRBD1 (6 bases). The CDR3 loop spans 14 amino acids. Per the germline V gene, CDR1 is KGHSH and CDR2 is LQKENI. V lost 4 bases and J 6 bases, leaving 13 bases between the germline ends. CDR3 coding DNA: TGTGCCAGCTCACAGGCTGGGGGCGTTCAGCCCCAGCATTTT. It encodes CASSQAGGVQPQHF. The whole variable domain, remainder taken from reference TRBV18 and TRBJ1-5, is NAGVMQNPRHLVRRRGQEARLRCSPMKGHSHVYWYRQLPEEGLKFMVYLQKENIIDESGMPKERFSAEFPKEGPSILRIQQVVRGDSAAYFCASSQAGGVQPQHFGDGTRLSIL.

The CDR3 nucleotides read TGTGCCAGCAGCTTAGCGTGGAGAACCAATGAGCAGTTCTTC. It encodes CASSLAWRTNEQFF. The chain employs TRBV7-9 and TRBJ2-1; D call uncertain. Trimming stripped 0 bases from V and 6 bases from J, with 9 bases between. CDR1 is SEHNR and CDR2 is FQNEAQ in the germline V gene (reference sequence). CDR3 length: 14 residues.

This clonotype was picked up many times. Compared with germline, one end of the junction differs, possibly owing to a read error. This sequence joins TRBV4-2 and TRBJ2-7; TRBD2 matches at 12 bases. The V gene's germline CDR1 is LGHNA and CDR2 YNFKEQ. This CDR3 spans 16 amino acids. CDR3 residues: CASSQELAGGSYEQYF. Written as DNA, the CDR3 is TGCGCCAGCAGCCAAGAACTAGCGGGAGGCTCCTACGAGCAGTACTTC.

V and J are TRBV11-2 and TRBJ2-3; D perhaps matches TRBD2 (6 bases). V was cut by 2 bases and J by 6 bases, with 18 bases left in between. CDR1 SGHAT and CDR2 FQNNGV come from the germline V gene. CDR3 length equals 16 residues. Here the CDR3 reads CASSLNIAGRRDTQYF. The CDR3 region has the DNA TGTGCCAGCAGCTTAAATATTGCGGGAAGGCGCGATACGCAGTATTTT.

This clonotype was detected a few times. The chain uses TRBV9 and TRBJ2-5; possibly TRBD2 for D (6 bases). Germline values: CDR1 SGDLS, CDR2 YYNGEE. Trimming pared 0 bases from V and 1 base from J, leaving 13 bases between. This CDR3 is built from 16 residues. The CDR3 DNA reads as TGTGCCAGCAGCGTAGCGGCTAGCGTTCTCCAAGAGACCCAGTACTTC. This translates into CASSVAASVLQETQYF.

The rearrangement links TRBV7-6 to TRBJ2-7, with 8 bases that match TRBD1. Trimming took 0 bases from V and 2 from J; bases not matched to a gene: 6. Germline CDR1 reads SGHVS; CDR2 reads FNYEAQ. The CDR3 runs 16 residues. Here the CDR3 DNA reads TGTGCCAGCAGCTTAGCGGCCGAGACAGGGGCCTACGAGCAGTACTTC. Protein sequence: CASSLAAETGAYEQYF. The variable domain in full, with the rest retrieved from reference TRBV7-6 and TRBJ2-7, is GAGVSQSPRYKVTKRGQDVALRCDPISGHVSLYWYRQALGQGPEFLTYFNYEAQQDKSGLPNDRFSAERPEGSISTLTIQRTEQRDSAMYRCASSLAAETGAYEQYFGPGTRLTVT.

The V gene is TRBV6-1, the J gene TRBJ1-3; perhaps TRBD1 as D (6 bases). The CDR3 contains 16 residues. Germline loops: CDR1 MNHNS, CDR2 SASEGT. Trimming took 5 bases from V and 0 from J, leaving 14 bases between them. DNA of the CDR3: TGTGCCAGCAGTCGATCCGGGACATTCTCTGGAAACACCATATATTTT. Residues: CASSRSGTFSGNTIYF.

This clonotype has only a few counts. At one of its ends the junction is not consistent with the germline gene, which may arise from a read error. CDR3 protein: CASSVAGLAGTDTQYF. Here the CDR3 DNA reads TGTGCCAGCAGCGTAGCGGGACTAGCGGGAACAGATACGCAGTATTTT. The chain joins TRBV7-9 to TRBJ2-3; 13 nucleotides line up with TRBD2. Germline assignment: CDR1 SEHNR and CDR2 FQNEAQ (reference sequence). The CDR3 contains 16 residues.

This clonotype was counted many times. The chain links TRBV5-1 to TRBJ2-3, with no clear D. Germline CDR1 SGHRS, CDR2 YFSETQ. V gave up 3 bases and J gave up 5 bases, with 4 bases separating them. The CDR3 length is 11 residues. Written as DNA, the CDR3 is TGCGCCAGCAGCTGGAGAGATACGCAGTATTTT. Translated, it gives CASSWRDTQYF.

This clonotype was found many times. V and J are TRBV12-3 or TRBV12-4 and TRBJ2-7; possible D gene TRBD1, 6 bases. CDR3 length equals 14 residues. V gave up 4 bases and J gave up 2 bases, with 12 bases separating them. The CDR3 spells CASSSTGPTYEQYF. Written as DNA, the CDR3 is TGTGCCAGCAGTTCAACAGGGCCTACCTACGAGCAGTACTTC.

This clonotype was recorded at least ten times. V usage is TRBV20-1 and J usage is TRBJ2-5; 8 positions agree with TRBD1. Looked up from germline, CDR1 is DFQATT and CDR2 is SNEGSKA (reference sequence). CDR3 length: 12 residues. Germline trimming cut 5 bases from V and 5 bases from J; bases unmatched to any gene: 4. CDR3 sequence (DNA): TGCAGTGCTCAACGACAGGGGGAGACCCAGTACTTC. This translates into CSAQRQGETQYF.